This is a list of T cell receptor beta chains from one sample in a study of shared clonotypes between healthy human individuals. Measured with immunoSEQ multiplex PCR; TCRdb has only the in-frame clones, and not every one. The sample lists about 1.1 million clones, more than 75% seen once, with under 0.6% in the top ten. Sequencing was done on a sample of memory CD4+ T cells from PBMCs. These receptors originate from a man between 18 and 29 years old in good health. Some clones in this sample may be carry-over from other donors' samples. Each CDR3 is given with its conserved first and last residue. A D gene is named only where the DNA matches it firmly. Not all rows give a size; the values are once, few, many and, for expanded clones, a class.

J gene,clone size,CDR3 length,V gene,D gene,CDR3 DNA,CDR3 protein
TRBJ2-3,.,13,TRBV7-2,.,TGTGCCAGCAGCCCCGGGTCCCCAGATACGCAGTATTTT,CASSPGSPDTQYF
TRBJ2-7,.,14,TRBV5-4,.,TGTGCCAGCAGCTTGTGGGAGGGGGCCTACGAGCAGTACTTC,CASSLWEGAYEQYF
TRBJ2-1,.,17,TRBV5-4,TRBD2,TGTGCCAGCAGCCCCCGGACTAGCGGGAGGGCCTATAATGAGCAGTTCTTC,CASSPRTSGRAYNEQFF
TRBJ2-1,.,16,TRBV28,TRBD2,TGTGCCAGCAGTTCACCTTTGGGGACTAGCGGACAAGAGCAGTTCTTC,CASSSPLGTSGQEQFF
TRBJ2-7,.,15,TRBV6-5,TRBD2,TGTGCCAGCAGTTACTCGAGGACTAGCGGTGGGGGGGAGTACTTC,CASSYSRTSGGGEYF
TRBJ1-4,.,14,TRBV5-1,.,TGCGCCAGCAGCTTGGAACCGACAGATGAAAAACTGTTTTTT,CASSLEPTDEKLFF
TRBJ2-5,few,14,TRBV29-1,.,TGCAGCGTTGGGGCCGGGGGGCTTAAAGAGACCCAGTACTTC,CSVGAGGLKETQYF
TRBJ2-3,once,15,TRBV7-8,TRBD2,TGTGCCAGCAGCTACTGGACTAGCACGAGGGATACGCAGTATTTT,CASSYWTSTRDTQYF
TRBJ2-7,.,14,TRBV5-1,.,TGCGCCAGCAGCTTGGTAACCTCTAACTACGAGCAGTACTTC,CASSLVTSNYEQYF
TRBJ2-2,.,15,TRBV27,.,TGTGCCAGCAGTTTTACCGGGGTGGGTGCCGGGGAGCTGTTTTTT,CASSFTGVGAGELFF
TRBJ2-3,.,16,TRBV6-5,.,TGTGCCAGCAGTTACTCGGGGATAGGGGCGCTGGATACGCAGTATTTT,CASSYSGIGALDTQYF
TRBJ2-5,few,14,TRBV5-1,.,TGCGCCAGCAGCTTGGGACAGCCCCAAGAGACCCAGTACTTC,CASSLGQPQETQYF
TRBJ2-2,.,13,TRBV28,TRBD1,TGTGCCAGCCGACCAGGGGGCCAGGGGGAGCTGTTTTTT,CASRPGGQGELFF